This TCR beta chain was obtained from a study of OX40 agonist ivuxolimab in advanced cancers. About the study: It was ivuxolimab, an agonistic anti-OX40 (CD134) antibody, that patients were treated with. The dose-escalation cohort was roughly 83% male, with a mean age of approximately 62 years, ranging about 23 to 90. The study's findings and limits: Low normalized T-cell clonal expansion was also seen in some nonresponders.

Points on this clone: Its antigen is currently unknown.

Libraries were prepared by immunoSEQ multiplex PCR; TCRdb keeps only in-frame clonotypes and omits some of them. The repertoire holds about 90,000 clones, with approximately 91% as singletons. CDR3 size: 14 residues. Germline lookup yields CDR1 LNHDA and CDR2 SQIVND (reference sequence). Trimming stripped 0 bases from V and 5 bases from J, with 8 bases between. The specimen comprised CD4+ or CD8+ T cells sorted from blood, sampled in a trial of the OX40 agonist ivuxolimab. V usage is TRBV19 and J usage is TRBJ1-5; a possible D gene is TRBD1 (6 bases). The receptor was isolated from an adult with an advanced solid tumor such as melanoma, head and neck, liver or kidney cancer. The CDR3 sequence is CASSIEAGDQPQHF. CDR3 coding DNA: TGTGCCAGTAGTATAGAGGCAGGGGATCAGCCCCAGCATTTT.